This passage covers 22 T cell receptor beta chains from one sample sequenced in a study of T cell responses to AZD1222 COVID-19 vaccine. Libraries were prepared by immunoSEQ multiplex PCR; TCRdb keeps only in-frame clonotypes and omits some of them. The data show more than 85,000 clones, with around 81% seen just once and 4.6% held by the top ten. The sample in question was peripheral blood, obtained on day 0 of AZD1222 vaccination. All receptors derive from an adult in good health.

This rearrangement joins TRBV18 to TRBJ2-1, with TRBD1 identical over 11 bases. Germline assignment: CDR1 KGHSH and CDR2 LQKENI. CDR3 size: 16 residues. V shed 3 bases, J shed 5 bases, and the junction held 6 bases outside the gene matches. In DNA form, the CDR3 reads TGTGCCAGCTCACCGGACAGGGGGCGAGGAAACAATGAGCAGTTCTTC. Translation: CASSPDRGRGNNEQFF.

J is TRBJ2-1 and V is TRBV7-7, with D uncertain. V was shortened by 1 base and J by 0 bases, with 7 bases between the two germline ends. Germline assignment: CDR1 SSHAT and CDR2 FNYEAQ (reference sequence). The CDR3 is 15 residues long. The CDR3 sequence is CASSLVRSSYNEQFF. The CDR3 DNA sequence: TGTGCCAGCAGCTTAGTACGGAGCTCCTACAATGAGCAGTTCTTC.

The V and J genes are TRBV5-1 and TRBJ1-6; 7 positions match TRBD1. J gave up 7 bases and V 4 bases, and 8 bases lay outside the gene matches. Germline V gene lookup returns CDR1 SGHRS and CDR2 YFSETQ. The CDR3 contains 15 residues. The CDR3 bases are TGCGCCAGCAGCCGGGACCCAGGGGGGAATTCACCCCTCCACTTT. This sequence encodes CASSRDPGGNSPLHF.

The chain joins TRBV10-1 to TRBJ2-2, with D perhaps TRBD1 or TRBD2 (7 bases each). The length of the CDR3 is 16 residues. With 9 bases removed from V and 4 bases from J, the gap between germline ends came to 21 bases. Germline V lookup: CDR1 WNHNN, CDR2 SYGVQD (reference sequence). CDR3 nucleotide sequence: TGCGCCAGGACACCCCCAGGGGGGGGTGGCACCGGGGAGCTGTTTTTT. Translated, it gives CARTPPGGGGTGELFF.

V and J are TRBV3-1 (or the pseudogene TRBV3-2) and TRBJ1-1; 9 bases are shared with TRBD1. The CDR3 has 15 amino acids. The V and J ends lost 8 bases and 2 bases, in that order; junction bases with no gene match: 9. Per germline, CDR1 LGHDT and CDR2 YNNKEL (reference sequence). CDR3 protein: CASAYGTGFNTEAFF. The CDR3 DNA follows: TGTGCCAGCGCCTACGGGACAGGGTTTAACACTGAAGCTTTCTTT.

This chain joins TRBV28 and TRBJ1-5; a weak D match, TRBD1 (5 bases). Trimming took off 6 bases at V and 4 bases at J, with 7 bases between the two ends. The CDR3 is 12 amino acids. Per the germline V gene, CDR1 is MDHEN and CDR2 is SYDVKM. This CDR3 is CASREGNQPQHF. The CDR3, as DNA: TGTGCCAGCAGGGAGGGGAATCAGCCCCAGCATTTT.

A remark on this clone: A junction boundary mismatches the germline segment, possibly from a read error. This sequence joins TRBV5-1 and TRBJ2-5; TRBD2 might be the D (5 bases). Germline V gene lookup returns CDR1 SGHRS and CDR2 YFSETQ. The CDR3 sequence is 15 residues long. The CDR3 sequence: CASSLGTRSGETQYF. The DNA for the CDR3 is TGCGCCAGCAGTTTGGGTACTAGAAGTGGAGAGACCCAGTACTTC.

The V gene is TRBV11-2, the J gene TRBJ2-2; 7 bases fit TRBD2. This CDR3 has 16 amino acids. The V gene's germline CDR1 is SGHAT and CDR2 FQNNGV. V trimming: 5 bases; J trimming: 0 bases; junction bases outside the gene matches: 6. CDR3 coding DNA: TGTGCCAGCAGCATAATAGCGGGTTCGAACACCGGGGAGCTGTTTTTT. This translates into CASSIIAGSNTGELFF.

The chain uses TRBV4-1 and TRBJ2-7, with 8 nucleotides matching TRBD2. V was clipped by 5 bases and J by 2 bases; unmatched bases: 5. The CDR3 loop spans 14 amino acids. Looked up from germline, CDR1 is MGHRA and CDR2 is YSYEKL. CDR3 sequence reads: CASSEREGPYEQYF. CDR3 DNA sequence: TGCGCCAGCAGCGAACGGGAGGGTCCCTACGAGCAGTACTTC.

This clone was counted once. The chain uses TRBV25-1 and TRBJ2-4; D possibly uses TRBD1 or TRBD2 (5 bases each). The CDR3 loop spans 11 amino acids. Germline V gene sequence: CDR1 MGHDK, CDR2 SYGVNS. Between the trimmed V and J ends, which lost 6 bases and 9 bases, there was a span of 9 bases. CDR3 in amino acids: CASRLGTIQYF. The CDR3 DNA reads TGTGCCAGCAGATTAGGGACCATTCAGTACTTC.

The chain combines TRBV7-2 with TRBJ2-6; TRBD2 might be the D (5 bases). The germline CDR1 and CDR2 sequences are SGHTA and FQGNSA. Trimming took 1 base from V and 2 from J, leaving 6 bases between them. The CDR3 covers 15 residues. The CDR3 bases are TGTGCCAGCAGCTTAGGAGGGCCTGGGGCCAACGTCCTGACTTTC. This encodes CASSLGGPGANVLTF.

The chain joins TRBV20-1 to TRBJ2-1, with 14 bases that match TRBD2. The junction had 8 bases not matched to a gene; V was cut back by 3 bases and J by 13 bases. Per the germline V gene, CDR1 is DFQATT and CDR2 is SNEGSKA (reference sequence). This CDR3 is 14 amino acids long. Here the CDR3 DNA reads TGCAGTGCTAGTAGGGGGACTAGCGGGAGTCTACAGTTCTTC. Protein product: CSASRGTSGSLQFF.

The chain links TRBV7-6 to TRBJ2-2; 7 bases agree with TRBD1. Germline V gene lookup returns CDR1 SGHVS and CDR2 FNYEAQ. The CDR3 is 14 residues long. With V trimmed by 6 bases and J by 1 base, 2 bases remained unmatched. This chain's CDR3 is CASRRTGNTGELFF. CDR3 nucleotides: TGTGCCAGCAGAAGGACAGGGAACACCGGGGAGCTGTTTTTT. Looking up the rest from reference TRBV7-6 and TRBJ2-2 gives the full variable domain: GAGVSQSPRYKVTKRGQDVALRCDPISGHVSLYWYRQALGQGPEFLTYFNYEAQQDKSGLPNDRFSAERPEGSISTLTIQRTEQRDSAMYRCASRRTGNTGELFFGEGSRLTVL.

The chain carries TRBV6-6 and TRBJ2-7, with TRBD1 matching 10 bases. Germline-derived CDR1 and CDR2 are MNHNY and SVGAGI (reference sequence). The ends lost 0 bases at V and 7 bases at J; junction bases unmatched: 3. The CDR3 spans 14 residues. In nucleotides, the CDR3 is TGTGCCAGCAGTTACTCGACAGGGGGCGGGGAGCAGTACTTC. It is translated as CASSYSTGGGEQYF.

V usage is TRBV4-3 and J usage is TRBJ1-1; D is unclear. Trimming shortened V by 0 bases and J by 0 bases, and 11 bases separated the two germline ends. The CDR3 runs 16 residues. CDR1 and CDR2 from the germline V gene are LGHNA and YSLEER. Written as DNA, the CDR3 is TGCGCCAGCAGCCAAGATGAACGCAGCTTGAACACTGAAGCTTTCTTT. This gives the protein CASSQDERSLNTEAFF.

The chain links TRBV9 to TRBJ1-4; TRBD1 matches at 7 bases. Unmatched junction bases numbered 8, after V lost 3 bases and J lost 6 bases. The CDR3 loop spans 15 amino acids. Looked up from germline, CDR1 is SGDLS and CDR2 is YYNGEE. The CDR3 DNA reads as TGTGCCAGCAGCGGTACAGGGGAAATGTATGAAAAACTGTTTTTT. Its translation is CASSGTGEMYEKLFF.

The chain employs TRBV15 and TRBJ2-7; D gene uncertain. V lost 3 bases, J lost 2 bases, and 11 bases lay in between. The germline V gene has CDR1 LNHNV and CDR2 YYDKDF (reference sequence). This CDR3 is 14 amino acids long. The CDR3 is CATSRQLGPYEQYF. CDR3 DNA: TGTGCCACCAGCAGGCAGTTGGGCCCCTACGAGCAGTACTTC.

Here the CDR3 reads CASSSGTGINQPQHF. The CDR3 region has the DNA TGTGCCAGCAGCTCGGGGACAGGGATAAATCAGCCCCAGCATTTT. The V and J genes are TRBV7-8 and TRBJ1-5, with 9 bases aligning to TRBD1. V gave up 4 bases and J gave up 4 bases; unmatched junction bases: 5. CDR3 size: 15 residues. Germline CDR1 SGHVS, CDR2 FQNEAQ.

The rearrangement uses TRBV6-6 and TRBJ2-3; 8 bases align to TRBD2. Germline CDR1 MNHNY, CDR2 SVGAGI (reference sequence). The CDR3 consists of 14 residues. The junction had 5 bases not matched to a gene; V was cut back by 4 bases and J by 5 bases. Here the CDR3 reads CASSLPGGGDTQYF. The CDR3 bases are TGTGCCAGCAGTTTGCCCGGGGGGGGAGATACGCAGTATTTT.

On this clone itself: Compared with germline, one end of the junction differs, possibly owing to a read error. The V call is TRBV5-1, the J call TRBJ2-1; 10 nucleotides agree with TRBD2. This CDR3 is 16 amino acids long. Germline V gene data show CDR1 as SGHRS and CDR2 as YFSETQ. CDR3 protein: CASSRIGLAVYTEQFF. Written as DNA, the CDR3 is TGCGCCAGCAGCCGTATTGGACTAGCGGTCTACACTGAGCAGTTCTTC. The whole variable domain, remainder taken from reference TRBV5-1 and TRBJ2-1, is KAGVTQTPRYLIKTRGQQVTLSCSPISGHRSVSWYQQTPGQGLQFLFEYFSETQRNKGNFPGRFSGRQFSNSRSEMNVSTLELGDSALYLCASSRIGLAVYTEQFFGPGTRLTVL.

The J gene is TRBJ2-4, the V gene TRBV28; TRBD2 might be the D (5 bases). The CDR3 is 16 amino acids. The ends were cut back, 5 bases at V and 9 bases at J, with 23 bases in the middle. Germline CDR1 MDHEN, CDR2 SYDVKM. The CDR3 region is CASSPLAREPMGIQYF. The DNA for the CDR3 is TGTGCCAGCAGTCCCTTGGCGAGGGAGCCTATGGGCATTCAGTACTTC.

In DNA, the CDR3 is TGTGCCAGCAGCCAAGAGGGCCGGGAGCTGTTTTTT. This sequence encodes CASSQEGRELFF. The chain recombines TRBV3-1 (or the pseudogene TRBV3-2) with TRBJ2-2, with D unresolved. This CDR3 is built from 12 residues. V gave up 0 bases and J gave up 9 bases, with 5 bases separating them. CDR1 is LGHDT, CDR2 YNNKEL, per germline (reference sequence).